The 27 T cell receptor beta chains reported below all come from one sample, sequenced in a study of shared clonotypes between healthy human individuals. Libraries were prepared by immunoSEQ multiplex PCR; TCRdb keeps only in-frame clonotypes and omits some of them. The sample contains about 2.3 million clones, approximately 95% of which appear only once. The sequenced sample was naive CD4+ T cells from PBMCs. Subset: CD45RA+ positively selected. The receptors here all came from a young man in good health. Some clones in this sample may be carry-over from other donors' samples.

The count of this clone is one. The V gene is TRBV27, the J gene TRBJ2-7, with D perhaps assigned TRBD1 or TRBD2 (5 bases each). Germline CDR1 reads MNHEY; CDR2 reads SMNVEV (reference sequence). CDR3 size: 14 residues. V gave up 6 bases and J gave up 3 bases, with 15 bases separating them. CDR3 in DNA: TGTGCCAGCAGGGATCTGGGACGGGACTACGAGCAGTACTTC. The encoded protein is CASRDLGRDYEQYF.

The CDR3 DNA reads TGTGCCAGCAGTTCCATCATTTCCGGGAACACCGGGGAGCTGTTTTTT. It translates to CASSSIISGNTGELFF. The rearrangement links TRBV27 to TRBJ2-2; D remains ambiguous. The V gene's germline CDR1 is MNHEY and CDR2 SMNVEV (reference sequence). The ends were cut back, 4 bases at V and 1 base at J, with 13 bases in the middle. This CDR3 has 16 residues.

V gene TRBV30 combines with J gene TRBJ1-2, with D maybe TRBD1 (5 bases). CDR3 length: 13 residues. V was clipped by 5 bases and J by 4 bases, with 14 bases between them. The germline gives CDR1 GTSNPN, CDR2 SVGIG (reference sequence). The DNA of the CDR3 is TGTGCCTGGTTCGTAGAGGGGCTCTATGGCTACACCTTC. This codes for CAWFVEGLYGYTF.

CDR3: CASSLFAVPIGTTEKLFF. The DNA of the CDR3 is TGTGCCAGCAGTTTATTTGCCGTTCCGATAGGAACAACTGAAAAACTGTTTTTT. V gene TRBV27 combines with J gene TRBJ1-4; no clear D gene. This CDR3 contains 18 residues. V lost 1 base, J lost 7 bases, and 22 bases lay in between. Germline values: CDR1 MNHEY, CDR2 SMNVEV (reference sequence). The variable domain in full, completed from reference TRBV27 and TRBJ1-4, reads EAQVTQNPRYLITVTGKKLTVTCSQNMNHEYMSWYRQDPGLGLRQIYYSMNVEVTDKGDVPEGYKVSRKEKRNFPLILESPSPNQTSLYFCASSLFAVPIGTTEKLFFGSGTQLSVL.

CDR3 DNA: TGTGCCAGCAGCCCTCGAAGCCGCAGCCCCTACGAGCAGTACTTC. It translates to CASSPRSRSPYEQYF. The gene calls are TRBV5-4 and TRBJ2-7; the D is unclear. The CDR3 spans 15 residues. The germline V gene encodes CDR1 SGHNT and CDR2 YYREEE (reference sequence). Trimming cost V 4 bases and J 2 bases, with 16 bases left between them.

The V call is TRBV15, the J call TRBJ2-3; D call uncertain. Germline V gene sequence: CDR1 LNHNV, CDR2 YYDKDF (reference sequence). There are 17 residues in the CDR3. V was trimmed by 0 bases and J by 1 base, leaving 14 bases between them. The CDR3 sequence: CATSRDPSGSGTDTQYF. Here the CDR3 DNA reads TGTGCCACCAGCAGAGACCCTAGTGGGTCCGGCACAGATACGCAGTATTTT.

This clone has only one observation. The genes are TRBV5-6 and TRBJ1-2; D gene ambiguous. CDR1 is SGHDT and CDR2 is YYEEEE in the germline V gene. V was shortened by 4 bases and J by 0 bases, with 7 bases between the two germline ends. CDR3 length: 13 amino acids. CDR3 DNA sequence: TGTGCCAGCAGCCGGGCCCCTAACTATGGCTACACCTTC. It encodes CASSRAPNYGYTF.

This clone is a singleton in its sample. Other DNA sequences in the sample encode the same CDR3. This chain uses TRBV4-1 with TRBJ1-2; D possibly corresponds to TRBD1 (6 bases). V lost 5 bases and J lost 4, with 11 bases in between. CDR1 and CDR2 (germline): MGHRA, YSYEKL. The CDR3 loop spans 13 amino acids. CDR3 DNA sequence: TGCGCCAGCAGCGGACAGACCCCCTATGGCTACACCTTC. Translation gives CASSGQTPYGYTF.

This clone was observed once. J is TRBJ1-1 and V is TRBV11-1; D remains unclear. V shed 1 base and J shed 8 bases, with 14 bases lying between them. The length of the CDR3 is 14 residues. The germline V gene encodes CDR1 SGHAT and CDR2 FQDESV (reference sequence). The CDR3 nucleotides read TGTGCCAGCAGCTTAGACGAAAGTGATGCCGAAGCTTTCTTT. It yields the protein CASSLDESDAEAFF. The full variable domain, with the rest looked up from reference TRBV11-1 and TRBJ1-1, is EAEVAQSPRYKITEKSQAVAFWCDPISGHATLYWYRQILGQGPELLVQFQDESVVDDSQLPKDRFSAERLKGVDSTLKIQPAELGDSAMYLCASSLDESDAEAFFGQGTRLTVV.

The chain is built from TRBV6-5 and TRBJ2-7, with 12 bases identical to TRBD1. The CDR3 is 14 amino acids. Germline lookup yields CDR1 MNHEY and CDR2 SVGAGI. V dropped 4 bases and J dropped 7; count of bases not matched to a gene: 5. The CDR3 nucleotides are TGTGCCAGCAGTTTGGGACAGGGGGCGCGAGAGCAGTACTTC. It translates to CASSLGQGAREQYF.

V is TRBV9 and J is TRBJ2-1; 9 bases match TRBD1. The J segment lost 2 bases and the V segment lost 4 bases, leaving 4 bases of the junction unmatched. This CDR3 has 15 amino acids. Germline V gene sequence: CDR1 SGDLS, CDR2 YYNGEE. CDR3: CASSHGTGTYNEQFF. In DNA, the CDR3 is TGTGCCAGCAGCCACGGGACAGGGACCTACAATGAGCAGTTCTTC.

The CDR3, as DNA: TGTGCCAGCCGAACTATCTACAATGAGCAGTTCTTC. It specifies CASRTIYNEQFF. This chain links TRBV18 with TRBJ2-1, with no clear D. Trimming removed 8 bases at V and 3 bases at J, with 8 bases between. The CDR3 has 12 residues. CDR1 and CDR2 from the germline V gene are KGHSH and LQKENI.

The chain has TRBV7-2 and TRBJ2-3, with no clear D. With 1 base removed from V and 2 bases from J, the gap between germline ends came to 13 bases. Germline V gene data show CDR1 as SGHTA and CDR2 as FQGNSA. The CDR3 covers 16 residues. CDR3 sequence: CASSLVDGRNTDTQYF. The CDR3 bases are TGTGCCAGCAGCTTAGTTGACGGCCGGAACACAGATACGCAGTATTTT.

V is TRBV13 and J is TRBJ1-2; the D gene is possibly TRBD1 (5 bases). V shed 4 bases and J shed 5 bases, with 20 bases lying between them. The germline gives CDR1 PRHDT, CDR2 FYEKMQ (reference sequence). The CDR3 is made up of 16 amino acids. CDR3 sequence (DNA): TGTGCCAGCAGCTCCTTCTCGGGACCGGGAAAGTATGGCTACACCTTC. Translated: CASSSFSGPGKYGYTF.

This clone showed up just once. The rearrangement uses TRBV10-3 and TRBJ2-7; TRBD1 agrees at 12 bases. Per the germline V gene, CDR1 is ENHRY and CDR2 is SYGVKD. J lost 5 bases, V lost 6 bases, and 8 bases had no gene match. The CDR3 contains 15 residues. For the CDR3, the DNA is TGTGCCATCAGCCACCCCGGGACAGGGGGCGACGAGCAGTACTTC. Translated, it gives CAISHPGTGGDEQYF.

This chain connects TRBV7-9 to TRBJ2-2; no firm D call. Germline CDR1 SEHNR, CDR2 FQNEAQ (reference sequence). The CDR3 covers 14 residues. Trimming shortened V by 6 bases and J by 6 bases, and 14 bases separated the two germline ends. CDR3 sequence reads: CASSALFLAGELFF. The CDR3 DNA follows: TGTGCCAGCAGTGCACTGTTCCTGGCCGGGGAGCTGTTTTTT.

This chain uses TRBV29-1 with TRBJ2-7; TRBD2 agrees at 7 bases. V lost 8 bases, J lost 7 bases, and 14 bases stayed unmatched. CDR3 length: 13 residues. The germline V gene has CDR1 SQVTM and CDR2 ANQGSEA. In DNA, the CDR3 is TGCAGCTCCCGGCGGGAGCCCGGCGGGGAGCAGTACTTC. It yields the protein CSSRREPGGEQYF.

The chain uses TRBV30 and TRBJ1-3; the D is unclear. Germline CDR1 and CDR2: GTSNPN and SVGIG (reference sequence). Trimming shortened V by 6 bases and J by 4 bases, and 13 bases separated the two germline ends. This CDR3 is 13 amino acids long. CDR3 region: CACLGRSGNTIYF. The CDR3 nucleotides are TGTGCCTGCCTCGGCCGGTCCGGAAACACCATATATTTT.

V is TRBV12-5 and J is TRBJ2-5, with 8 nucleotides matching TRBD2. CDR1 is LGHNT and CDR2 is FRNRAP in the germline V gene. The CDR3 consists of 13 residues. V trimming: 6 bases; J trimming: 5 bases; junction bases outside the gene matches: 5. The CDR3 region is CASGISGGETQYF. The CDR3 DNA is TGTGCTAGTGGCATCTCGGGGGGGGAGACCCAGTACTTC.

The chain has TRBV6-5 and TRBJ2-2; possibly TRBD1 for D (5 bases). The CDR3 runs 15 residues. CDR1 and CDR2 (germline): MNHEY, SVGAGI. V lost 4 bases, J lost 0 bases, and 9 bases lay in between. CDR3 sequence: CASSFRAANTGELFF. In DNA form, the CDR3 reads TGTGCCAGCAGTTTCAGGGCGGCGAACACCGGGGAGCTGTTTTTT.

The chain uses TRBV19 and TRBJ1-5; D is possibly TRBD1 (5 bases). CDR3 length equals 15 residues. Deletions cut 0 bases from V and 9 bases from J, with 15 bases between. Germline V gene data show CDR1 as LNHDA and CDR2 as SQIVND (reference sequence). Here the CDR3 DNA reads TGTGCCAGTAGTATAGATTGGTCGGGGCTACGGCCCCAGCATTTT. Residues: CASSIDWSGLRPQHF.

The rearrangement uses TRBV30 and TRBJ2-2; no reliable D call. From germline, CDR1 is GTSNPN and CDR2 SVGIG (reference sequence). Deletions cut 1 base from V and 6 bases from J, with 9 bases between. This CDR3 is built from 13 residues. CDR3 residues: CAWSATRAGELFF. The DNA of the CDR3 is TGTGCCTGGAGTGCAACAAGGGCCGGGGAGCTGTTTTTT. Based on the CDR3 plus reference TRBV30 and TRBJ2-2, the full variable domain is SQTIHQWPATLVQPVGSPLSLECTVEGTSNPNLYWYRQAAGRGLQLLFYSVGIGQISSEVPQNLSASRPQDRQFILSSKKLLLSDSGFYLCAWSATRAGELFFGEGSRLTVL.

The V call is TRBV18, the J call TRBJ1-5; TRBD1 matches 7 bases. CDR1 is KGHSH, CDR2 LQKENI, per germline. V was clipped by 6 bases and J by 4 bases; unmatched bases: 9. This CDR3 region has 15 residues. Written as DNA, the CDR3 is TGTGCCAGCTCGGCGGGGACAGTAGAAAATCAGCCCCAGCATTTT. This sequence encodes CASSAGTVENQPQHF.

This clone was seen just once. This chain connects TRBV5-1 to TRBJ1-1; TRBD1 matches 10 bases. Germline-derived CDR1 and CDR2 are SGHRS and YFSETQ. V lost 3 bases, J lost 0 bases, and 5 bases stayed unmatched. This CDR3 has 16 amino acids. Written as DNA, the CDR3 is TGCGCCAGCAGCTCGCGGACAGGGGGATTGAACACTGAAGCTTTCTTT. Encoded protein: CASSSRTGGLNTEAFF.

In its sample, this clone was seen once. The gene calls are TRBV7-2 and TRBJ1-1; 9 bases map to TRBD1. Unmatched junction bases numbered 1, after V lost 1 base and J lost 7 bases. The CDR3 is made up of 13 amino acids. Germline V lookup: CDR1 SGHTA, CDR2 FQGNSA. CDR3 DNA sequence: TGTGCCAGCAGCTTAGTGACAGGGGGTGAAGCTTTCTTT. It yields the protein CASSLVTGGEAFF.

This chain joins TRBV5-1 and TRBJ2-5, with 7 positions matching TRBD1. CDR1 is SGHRS, CDR2 YFSETQ, per germline. This CDR3 has 13 residues. The junction had 5 bases not matched to a gene; V was cut back by 4 bases and J by 5 bases. The chain's CDR3 is CASSMTGPETQYF. CDR3 in DNA: TGCGCCAGCAGCATGACAGGGCCGGAGACCCAGTACTTC. Full variable domain (remainder filled in from reference TRBV5-1 and TRBJ2-5): KAGVTQTPRYLIKTRGQQVTLSCSPISGHRSVSWYQQTPGQGLQFLFEYFSETQRNKGNFPGRFSGRQFSNSRSEMNVSTLELGDSALYLCASSMTGPETQYFGPGTRLLVL.

The chain joins TRBV6-5 to TRBJ2-7; D remains unclear. CDR3 size: 14 residues. Germline lookup yields CDR1 MNHEY and CDR2 SVGAGI. V lost 4 bases and J lost 6, with 16 bases in between. CDR3 sequence: CASSFFGNEAEQYF. Written as DNA, the CDR3 is TGTGCCAGCAGTTTTTTTGGCAACGAGGCCGAGCAGTACTTC.